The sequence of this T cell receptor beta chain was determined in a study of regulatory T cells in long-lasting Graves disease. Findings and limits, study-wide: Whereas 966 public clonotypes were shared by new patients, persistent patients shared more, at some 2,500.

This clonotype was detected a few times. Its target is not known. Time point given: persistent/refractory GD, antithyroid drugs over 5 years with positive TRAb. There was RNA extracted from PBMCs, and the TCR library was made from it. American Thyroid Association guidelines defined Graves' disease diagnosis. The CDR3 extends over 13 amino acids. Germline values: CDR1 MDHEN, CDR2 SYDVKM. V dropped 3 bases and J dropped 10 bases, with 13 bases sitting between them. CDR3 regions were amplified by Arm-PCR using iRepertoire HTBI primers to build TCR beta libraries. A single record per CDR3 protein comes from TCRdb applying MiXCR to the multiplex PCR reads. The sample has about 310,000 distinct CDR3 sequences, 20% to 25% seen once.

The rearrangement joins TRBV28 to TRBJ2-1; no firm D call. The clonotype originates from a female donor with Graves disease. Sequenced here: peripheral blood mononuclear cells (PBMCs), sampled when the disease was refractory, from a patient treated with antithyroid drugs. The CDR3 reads CASSFRLGWEQFF. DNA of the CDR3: TGTGCCAGCAGTTTTAGGTTGGGGTGGGAGCAGTTCTTC.